This T cell receptor beta chain appears in the sequencing data of a study of T cell changes during pregnancy in multiple sclerosis. Assay used: immunoSEQ multiplex PCR; TCRdb lists only in-frame clones, some missing. The sample carries 20,000 to 25,000 clones, roughly 80% recorded once. The CDR3 runs to 12 residues. With 5 bases removed from V and 0 bases from J, the gap between germline ends came to 5 bases. Germline V gives CDR1 MNHEY, CDR2 SVGAGI. This clonotype originated in a female donor in good health, enrolled as a control in a pregnancy study. The sample here was CD8+ T cells from peripheral blood mononuclear cells, taken in the first trimester of pregnancy. This sequence joins TRBV6-5 and TRBJ2-7; D call uncertain. This CDR3 is CASSRSSYEQYF. Here the CDR3 DNA reads TGTGCCAGCAGTCGGTCCTCCTACGAGCAGTACTTC.